This TCR beta chain was recovered during a study of cytomegalovirus exposure and HLA in healthy donors. Study at large: Among the 350 to 500 donors who were genotyped, roughly 85% fell in the genetic ancestry cluster that is associated with self-reported Caucasian donors.

This CDR3 has 15 residues. V lost 3 bases, J lost 2 bases, and 14 bases lay in between. CDR1 is LGHNA, CDR2 YNFKEQ, per germline. Notes on this clone: As yet, its antigen is unknown.

Study-level findings and limits: Earlier analysis found most TCR beta V segments productive about 90% or about 30% of the time. Cytomegalovirus association was listed for 164 TCR beta chains. Reportedly, cytomegalovirus status was diagnosed with high sensitivity and specificity.

PCR was performed using 60 Vbeta and 13 Jbeta primers. The protocol was immunoSEQ multiplex PCR, while the TCRdb copy is restricted to in-frame clones and leaves out a portion. The sample table includes about 42,000 clones. The chain has TRBV4-2 and TRBJ2-7, with D unclear. This TCR derives from a man aged 25 to 40 in good health and CMV-seronegative. What was sequenced was PBMCs. CDR3 sequence (DNA): TGTGCCAGCAGCCAGGTGGCAGACATTCCCTACGAGCAGTACTTC. Protein: CASSQVADIPYEQYF.